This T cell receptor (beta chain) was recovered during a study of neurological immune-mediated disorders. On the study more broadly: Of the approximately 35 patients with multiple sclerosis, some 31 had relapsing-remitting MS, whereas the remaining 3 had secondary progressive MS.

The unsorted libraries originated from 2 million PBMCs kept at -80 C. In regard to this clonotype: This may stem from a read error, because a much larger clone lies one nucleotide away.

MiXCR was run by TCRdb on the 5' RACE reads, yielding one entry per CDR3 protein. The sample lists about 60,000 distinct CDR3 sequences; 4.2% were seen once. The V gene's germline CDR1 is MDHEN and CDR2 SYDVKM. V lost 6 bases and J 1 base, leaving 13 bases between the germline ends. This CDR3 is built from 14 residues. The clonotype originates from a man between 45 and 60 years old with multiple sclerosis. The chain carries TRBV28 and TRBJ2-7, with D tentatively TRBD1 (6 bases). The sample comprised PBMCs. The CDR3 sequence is CASRPGQTSYEQYF. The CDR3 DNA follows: TGTGCCAGCAGGCCGGGACAAACATCCTACGAGCAGTACTTC.